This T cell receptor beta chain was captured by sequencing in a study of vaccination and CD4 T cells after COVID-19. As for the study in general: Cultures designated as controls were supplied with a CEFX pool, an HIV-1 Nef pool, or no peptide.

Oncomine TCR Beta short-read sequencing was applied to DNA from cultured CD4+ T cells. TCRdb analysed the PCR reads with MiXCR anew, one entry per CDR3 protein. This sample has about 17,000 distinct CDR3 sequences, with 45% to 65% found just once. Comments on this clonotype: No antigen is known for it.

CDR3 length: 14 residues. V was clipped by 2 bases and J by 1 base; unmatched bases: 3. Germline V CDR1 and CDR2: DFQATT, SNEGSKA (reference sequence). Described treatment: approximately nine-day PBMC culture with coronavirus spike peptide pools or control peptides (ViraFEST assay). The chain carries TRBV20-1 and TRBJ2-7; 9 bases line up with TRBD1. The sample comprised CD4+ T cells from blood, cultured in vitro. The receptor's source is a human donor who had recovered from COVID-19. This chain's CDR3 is CSARPGTGSYEQYF. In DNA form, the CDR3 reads TGCAGTGCTAGACCCGGGACAGGGTCCTACGAGCAGTACTTC.